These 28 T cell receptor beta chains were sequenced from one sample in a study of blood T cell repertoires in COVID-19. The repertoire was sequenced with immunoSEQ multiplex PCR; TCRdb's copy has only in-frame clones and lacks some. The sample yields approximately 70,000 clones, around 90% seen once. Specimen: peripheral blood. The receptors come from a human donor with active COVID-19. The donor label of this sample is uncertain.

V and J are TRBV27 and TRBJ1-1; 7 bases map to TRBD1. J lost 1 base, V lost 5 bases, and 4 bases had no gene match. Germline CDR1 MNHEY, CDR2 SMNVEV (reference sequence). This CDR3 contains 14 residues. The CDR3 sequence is CASSLQGRNTEAFF. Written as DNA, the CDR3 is TGTGCCAGCAGTCTACAGGGGAGGAACACTGAAGCTTTCTTT.

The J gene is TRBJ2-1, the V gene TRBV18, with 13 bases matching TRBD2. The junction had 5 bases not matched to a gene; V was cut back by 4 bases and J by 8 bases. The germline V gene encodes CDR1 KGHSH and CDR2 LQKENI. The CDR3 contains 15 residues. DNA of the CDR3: TGTGCCAGCTCACGGACTAGCGGGAGTGGTGATGAGCAGTTCTTC. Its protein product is CASSRTSGSGDEQFF.

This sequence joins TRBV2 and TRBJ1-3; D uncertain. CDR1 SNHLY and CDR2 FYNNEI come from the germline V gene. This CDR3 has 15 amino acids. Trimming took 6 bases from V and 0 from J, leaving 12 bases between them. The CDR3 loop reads CASSPRRDSGNTIYF. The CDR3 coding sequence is TGTGCCAGCAGCCCCCGGAGGGACTCTGGAAACACCATATATTTT.

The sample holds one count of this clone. Here the CDR3 DNA reads TGTGCCATCGGCGGAAGCTCCTACGAGCAGTACTTC. Translating it yields CAIGGSSYEQYF. V and J are TRBV10-3 and TRBJ2-7, with D unresolved. V was clipped by 8 bases and J by 0 bases, with 8 bases between them. This CDR3 comprises 12 residues. The germline V gene has CDR1 ENHRY and CDR2 SYGVKD.

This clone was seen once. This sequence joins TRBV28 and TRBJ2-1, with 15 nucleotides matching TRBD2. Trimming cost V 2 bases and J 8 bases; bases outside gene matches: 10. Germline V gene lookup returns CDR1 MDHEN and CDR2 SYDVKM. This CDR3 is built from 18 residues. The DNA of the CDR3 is TGTGCCAGCAGTTTAACCCCCCGGACTAGCGGGAGGGGGGATGAGCAGTTCTTC. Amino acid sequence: CASSLTPRTSGRGDEQFF.

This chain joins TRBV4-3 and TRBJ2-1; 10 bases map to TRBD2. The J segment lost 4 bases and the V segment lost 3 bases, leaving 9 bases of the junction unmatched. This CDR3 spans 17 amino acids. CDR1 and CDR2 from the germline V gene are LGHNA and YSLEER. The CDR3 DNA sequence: TGCGCCAGCAGCCATGTCGGGACTAGCGTGACTTACAATGAGCAGTTCTTC. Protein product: CASSHVGTSVTYNEQFF.

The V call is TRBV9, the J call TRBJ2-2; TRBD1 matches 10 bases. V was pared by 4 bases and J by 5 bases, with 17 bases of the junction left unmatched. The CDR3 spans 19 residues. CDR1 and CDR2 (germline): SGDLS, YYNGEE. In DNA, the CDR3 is TGTGCCAGCAGCACAACACTGTACATCCGGGACAGGGGTACCGGGGAGCTGTTTTTT. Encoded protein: CASSTTLYIRDRGTGELFF. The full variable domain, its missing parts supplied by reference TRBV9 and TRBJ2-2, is DSGVTQTPKHLITATGQRVTLRCSPRSGDLSVYWYQQSLDQGLQFLIQYYNGEERAKGNILERFSAQQFPDLHSELNLSSLELGDSALYFCASSTTLYIRDRGTGELFFGEGSRLTVL.

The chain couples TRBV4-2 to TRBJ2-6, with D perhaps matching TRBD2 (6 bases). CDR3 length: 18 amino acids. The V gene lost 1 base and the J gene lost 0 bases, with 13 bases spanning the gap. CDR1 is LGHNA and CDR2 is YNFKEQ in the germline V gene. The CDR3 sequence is CASSQVGGAYSGANVLTF. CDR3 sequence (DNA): TGTGCCAGCAGCCAAGTTGGAGGGGCCTACTCTGGGGCCAACGTCCTGACTTTC.

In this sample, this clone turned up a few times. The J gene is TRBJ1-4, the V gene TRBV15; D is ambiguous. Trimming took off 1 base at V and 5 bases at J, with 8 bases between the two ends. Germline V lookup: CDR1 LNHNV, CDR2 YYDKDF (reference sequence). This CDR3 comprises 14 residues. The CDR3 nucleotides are TGTGCCACCAGCAGAGTGTCCCTCAATGAAAAACTGTTTTTT. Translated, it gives CATSRVSLNEKLFF.

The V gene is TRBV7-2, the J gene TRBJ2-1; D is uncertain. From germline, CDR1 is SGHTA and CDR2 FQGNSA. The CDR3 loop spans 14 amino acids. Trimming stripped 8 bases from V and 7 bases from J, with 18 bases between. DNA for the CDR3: TGTGCCAGCGTCCCCCAGACTGCCGTAAATGAGCAGTTCTTC. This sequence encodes CASVPQTAVNEQFF.

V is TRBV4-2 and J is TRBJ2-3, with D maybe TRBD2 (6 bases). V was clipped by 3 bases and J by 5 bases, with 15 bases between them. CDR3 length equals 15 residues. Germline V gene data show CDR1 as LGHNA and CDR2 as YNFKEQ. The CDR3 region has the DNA TGTGCCAGCAGCCAGGGTGGGGGGATAGGAGATACGCAGTATTTT. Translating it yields CASSQGGGIGDTQYF.

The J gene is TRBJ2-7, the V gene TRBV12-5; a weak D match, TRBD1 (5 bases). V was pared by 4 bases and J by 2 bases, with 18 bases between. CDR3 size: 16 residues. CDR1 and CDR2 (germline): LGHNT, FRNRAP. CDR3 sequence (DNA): TGTGCTAGTGGTTCGGCCGTGACAGCCCAAACCTACGAGCAGTACTTC. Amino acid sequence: CASGSAVTAQTYEQYF.

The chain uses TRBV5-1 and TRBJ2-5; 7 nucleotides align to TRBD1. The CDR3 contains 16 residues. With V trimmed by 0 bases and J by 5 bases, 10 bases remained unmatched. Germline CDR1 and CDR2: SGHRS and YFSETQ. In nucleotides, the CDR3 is TGCGCCAGCAGCTTGGCGAGACAGGGAAGTTCCGAGACCCAGTACTTC. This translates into CASSLARQGSSETQYF.

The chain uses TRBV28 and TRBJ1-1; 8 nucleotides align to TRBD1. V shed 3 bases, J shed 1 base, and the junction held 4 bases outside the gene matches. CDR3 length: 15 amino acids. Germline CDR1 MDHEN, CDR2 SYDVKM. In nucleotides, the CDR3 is TGTGCCAGCAGTTTCAGGGGGCACGGGAACACTGAAGCTTTCTTT. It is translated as CASSFRGHGNTEAFF.

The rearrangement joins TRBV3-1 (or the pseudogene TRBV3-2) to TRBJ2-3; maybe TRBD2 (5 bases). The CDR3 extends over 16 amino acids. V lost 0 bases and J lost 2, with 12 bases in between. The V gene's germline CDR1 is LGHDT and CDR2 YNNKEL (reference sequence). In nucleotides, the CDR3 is TGTGCCAGCAGCCAAGATGGGAGCAGGCTCACAGATACGCAGTATTTT. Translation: CASSQDGSRLTDTQYF.

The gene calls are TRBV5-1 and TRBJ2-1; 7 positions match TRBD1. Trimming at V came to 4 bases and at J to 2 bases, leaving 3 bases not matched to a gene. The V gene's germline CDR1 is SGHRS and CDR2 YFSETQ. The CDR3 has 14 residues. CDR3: CASSADRAYNEQFF. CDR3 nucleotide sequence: TGCGCCAGCAGCGCCGACAGGGCCTACAATGAGCAGTTCTTC. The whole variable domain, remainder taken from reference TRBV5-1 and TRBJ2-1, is KAGVTQTPRYLIKTRGQQVTLSCSPISGHRSVSWYQQTPGQGLQFLFEYFSETQRNKGNFPGRFSGRQFSNSRSEMNVSTLELGDSALYLCASSADRAYNEQFFGPGTRLTVL.

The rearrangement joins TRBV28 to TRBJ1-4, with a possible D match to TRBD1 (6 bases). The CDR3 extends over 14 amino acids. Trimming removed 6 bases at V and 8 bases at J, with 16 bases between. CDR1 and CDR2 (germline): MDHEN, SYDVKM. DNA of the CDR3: TGTGCCAGCAGGGAACAGGGTTGGAGAGAAAAACTGTTTTTT. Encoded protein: CASREQGWREKLFF.

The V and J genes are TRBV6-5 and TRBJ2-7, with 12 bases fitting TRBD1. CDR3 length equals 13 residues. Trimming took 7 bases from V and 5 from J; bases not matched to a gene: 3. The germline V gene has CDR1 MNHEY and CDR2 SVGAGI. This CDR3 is CASTGTGGNEQYF. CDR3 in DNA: TGTGCCAGCACCGGGACAGGGGGCAACGAGCAGTACTTC.

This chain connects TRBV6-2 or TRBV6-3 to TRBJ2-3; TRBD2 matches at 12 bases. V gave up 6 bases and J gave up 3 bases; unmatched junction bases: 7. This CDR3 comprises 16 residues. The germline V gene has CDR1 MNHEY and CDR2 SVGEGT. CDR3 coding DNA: TGTGCCAGCAGCAGCGGACTAGCGGGAAAAACAGATACGCAGTATTTT. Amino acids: CASSSGLAGKTDTQYF.

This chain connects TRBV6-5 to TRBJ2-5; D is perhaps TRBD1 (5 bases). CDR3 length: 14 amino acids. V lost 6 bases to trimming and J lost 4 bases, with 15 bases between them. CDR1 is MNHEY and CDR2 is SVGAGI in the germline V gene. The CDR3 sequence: CASSLFQGGETQYF. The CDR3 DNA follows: TGTGCCAGCAGCTTATTTCAGGGCGGAGAGACCCAGTACTTC.

This chain's CDR3 is CASSHPERRSEQFF. CDR3 in DNA: TGTGCCAGCAGCCATCCGGAGAGGCGGAGTGAGCAGTTCTTC. The chain joins TRBV3-1 (or the pseudogene TRBV3-2) to TRBJ2-1, with D unresolved. The CDR3 has 14 residues. V was trimmed by 3 bases and J by 9 bases, leaving 15 bases between them. In germline, CDR1 is LGHDT, CDR2 YNNKEL (reference sequence).

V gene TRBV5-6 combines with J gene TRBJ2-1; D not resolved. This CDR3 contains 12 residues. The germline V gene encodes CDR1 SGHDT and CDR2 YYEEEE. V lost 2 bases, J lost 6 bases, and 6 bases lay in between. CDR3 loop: CASSFVGNEQFF. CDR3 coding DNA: TGTGCCAGCAGCTTCGTCGGCAATGAGCAGTTCTTC. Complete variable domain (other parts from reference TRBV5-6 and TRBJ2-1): DAGVTQSPTHLIKTRGQQVTLRCSPKSGHDTVSWYQQALGQGPQFIFQYYEEEERQRGNFPDRFSGHQFPNYSSELNVNALLLGDSALYLCASSFVGNEQFFGPGTRLTVL.

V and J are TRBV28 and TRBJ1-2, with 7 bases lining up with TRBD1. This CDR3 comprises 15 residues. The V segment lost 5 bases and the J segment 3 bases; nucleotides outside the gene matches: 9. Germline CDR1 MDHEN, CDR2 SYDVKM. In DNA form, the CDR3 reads TGTGCCAGCAGTCTGACCCGGACAGGATACTATGGCTACACCTTC. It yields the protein CASSLTRTGYYGYTF.

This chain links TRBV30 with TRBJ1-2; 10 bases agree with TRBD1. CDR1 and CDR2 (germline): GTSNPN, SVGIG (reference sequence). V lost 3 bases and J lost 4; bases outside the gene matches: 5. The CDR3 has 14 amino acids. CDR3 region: CAWRTTGGIYGYTF. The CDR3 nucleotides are TGTGCCTGGAGGACGACAGGGGGCATCTATGGCTACACCTTC.

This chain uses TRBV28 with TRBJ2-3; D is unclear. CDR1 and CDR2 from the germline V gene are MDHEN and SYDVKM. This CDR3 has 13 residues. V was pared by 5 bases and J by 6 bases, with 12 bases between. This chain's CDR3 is CASSPPPPDTQYF. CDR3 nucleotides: TGTGCCAGCAGTCCCCCTCCCCCGGATACGCAGTATTTT.

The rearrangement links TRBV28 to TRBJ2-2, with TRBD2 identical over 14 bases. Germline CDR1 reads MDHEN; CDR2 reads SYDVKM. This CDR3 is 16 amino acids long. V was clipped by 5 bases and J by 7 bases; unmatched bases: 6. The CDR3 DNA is TGTGCCAGCAGTGAGACTAGCGGGAGGGCCTACGGGGAGCTGTTTTTT. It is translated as CASSETSGRAYGELFF.

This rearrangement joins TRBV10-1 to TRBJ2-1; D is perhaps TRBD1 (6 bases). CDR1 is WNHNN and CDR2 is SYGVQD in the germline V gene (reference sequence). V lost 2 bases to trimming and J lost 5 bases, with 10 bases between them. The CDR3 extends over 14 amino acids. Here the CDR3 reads CASSEIGTNNEQFF. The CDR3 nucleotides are TGCGCCAGCAGTGAGATCGGGACAAACAATGAGCAGTTCTTC.

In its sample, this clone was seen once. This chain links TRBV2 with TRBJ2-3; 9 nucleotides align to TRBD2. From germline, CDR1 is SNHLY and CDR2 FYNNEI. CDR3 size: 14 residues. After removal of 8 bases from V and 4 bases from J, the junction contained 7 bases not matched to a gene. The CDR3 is CASHGVAGADTQYF. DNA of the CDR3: TGTGCCAGCCATGGAGTAGCGGGAGCAGATACGCAGTATTTT.